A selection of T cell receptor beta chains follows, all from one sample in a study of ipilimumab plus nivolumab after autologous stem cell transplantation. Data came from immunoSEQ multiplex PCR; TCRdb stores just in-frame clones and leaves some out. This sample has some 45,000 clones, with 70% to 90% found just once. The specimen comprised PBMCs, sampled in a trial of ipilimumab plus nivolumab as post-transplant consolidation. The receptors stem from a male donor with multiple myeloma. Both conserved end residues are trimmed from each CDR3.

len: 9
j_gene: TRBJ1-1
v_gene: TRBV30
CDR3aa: AWNERVGAF

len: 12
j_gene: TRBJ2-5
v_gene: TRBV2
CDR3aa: ASRWRGPGETQY

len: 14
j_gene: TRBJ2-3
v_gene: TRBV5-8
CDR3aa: ASSGVVGPRPDTQY

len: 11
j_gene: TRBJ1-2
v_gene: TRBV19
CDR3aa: ASRLGANYGYT

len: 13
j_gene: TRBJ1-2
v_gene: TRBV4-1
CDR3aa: ASSPWTGANYGYT

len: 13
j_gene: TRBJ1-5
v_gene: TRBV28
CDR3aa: ASSLYTQGTQPQH

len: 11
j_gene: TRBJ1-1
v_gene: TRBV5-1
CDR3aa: ASSLEGRTEAF

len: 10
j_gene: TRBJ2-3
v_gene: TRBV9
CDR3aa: ASSVDKYTQY

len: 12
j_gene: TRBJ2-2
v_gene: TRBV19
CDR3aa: ASLLQGATGELF

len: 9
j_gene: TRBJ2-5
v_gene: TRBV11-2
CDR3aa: ASSLIWTQY

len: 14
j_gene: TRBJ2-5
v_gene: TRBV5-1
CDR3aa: ASSSPVAGAGETQY

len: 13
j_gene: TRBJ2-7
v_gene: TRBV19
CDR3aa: ASSIILAPGYEQY

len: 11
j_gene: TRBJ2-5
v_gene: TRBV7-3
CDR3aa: ASSGGPAETQY

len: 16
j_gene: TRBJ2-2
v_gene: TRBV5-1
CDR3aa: ASSLPGPRLANTGELF

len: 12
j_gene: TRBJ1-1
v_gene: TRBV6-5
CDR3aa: ASSYSFDGVEAF

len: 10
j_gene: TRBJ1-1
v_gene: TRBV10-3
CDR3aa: ASRGTGTEAF

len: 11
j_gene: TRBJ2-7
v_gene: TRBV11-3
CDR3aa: ASSTQRDTRQY

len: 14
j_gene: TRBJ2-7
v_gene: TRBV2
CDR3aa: ASSEIPGQAAGEQY

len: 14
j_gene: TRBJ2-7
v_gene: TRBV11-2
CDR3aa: ASSLVGGTTAYEQY

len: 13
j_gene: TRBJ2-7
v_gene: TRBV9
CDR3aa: ASSPRGTGSYEQY

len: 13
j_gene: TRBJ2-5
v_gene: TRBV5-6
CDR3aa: ASSTDRGPRETQY

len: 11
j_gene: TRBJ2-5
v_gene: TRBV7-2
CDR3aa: ASRTNPRKTQY

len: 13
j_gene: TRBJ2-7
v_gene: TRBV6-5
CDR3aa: ASSYSGTGSYEQY

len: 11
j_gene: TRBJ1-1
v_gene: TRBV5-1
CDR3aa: ASGAEPNTEAF

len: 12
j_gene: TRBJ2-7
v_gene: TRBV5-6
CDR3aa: ASSLGQGRYEQY

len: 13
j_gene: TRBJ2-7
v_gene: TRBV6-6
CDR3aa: ASSYRSRDRDEQY

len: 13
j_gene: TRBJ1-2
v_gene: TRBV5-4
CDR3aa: ASSPGQGSAYGYT

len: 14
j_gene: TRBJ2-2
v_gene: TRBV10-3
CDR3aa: AISESPLQGTGELF

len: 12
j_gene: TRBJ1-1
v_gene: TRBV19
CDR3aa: ASSAQTGGVEAF

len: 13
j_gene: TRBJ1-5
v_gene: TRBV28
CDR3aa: ASSLLGPLKQPQH

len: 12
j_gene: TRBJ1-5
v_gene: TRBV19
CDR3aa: ASSTGGAGQPQH

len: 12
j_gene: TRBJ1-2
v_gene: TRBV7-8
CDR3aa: ASSITRKTYGYT

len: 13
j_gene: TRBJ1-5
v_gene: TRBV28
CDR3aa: ASSLGTGREGPQH

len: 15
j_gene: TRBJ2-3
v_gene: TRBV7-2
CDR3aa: ASSAGLAGGETDTQY

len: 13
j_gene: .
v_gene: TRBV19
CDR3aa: ASGAQGGLSYEQY

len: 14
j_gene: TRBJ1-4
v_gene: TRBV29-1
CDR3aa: SAKQGNGTTNEKLF

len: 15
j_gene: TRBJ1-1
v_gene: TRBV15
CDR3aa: ATSRDGPLELNTEAF